The clone carrying this T cell receptor beta chain was seen more than once but under ten times. No antigen is known for it. The sample providers were healthy Caucasian people from Russia, aged about 6 to 95. This entry is derived from a study of blood T cells in healthy people across ages. Study findings and constraints: Observed TCR beta diversity per million T cells went down as age went up. This fall followed a roughly linear course with age.

V lost 0 bases and J 0 bases, leaving 9 bases between the germline ends. This CDR3 spans 16 amino acids. From germline, CDR1 is SGHAT and CDR2 FQNNGV. The use of a sample-barcoded 5' primer and a J-beta primer mix characterized a second PCR of roughly 6 to 12 cycles. MiXCR was run by TCRdb on the 5' RACE reads, yielding one entry per CDR3 protein. The sample shows hundreds of thousands of distinct CDR3 sequences, around half of them seen only once. The material sequenced was blood. The V and J genes are TRBV11-2 and TRBJ2-1; D not resolved. This clonotype was obtained from a woman aged 55 to 70 in good health. This chain's CDR3 is CASSLDSHSSYNEQFF. CDR3 nucleotides: TGTGCCAGCAGCTTAGATTCCCACAGCTCCTACAATGAGCAGTTCTTC.